These 20 T cell receptor beta chains share one sample of origin, sequenced in a study of T cells after yellow fever vaccination. TCRdb reprocessed the 5' RACE reads via MiXCR and lists one record per CDR3 protein. The sample carries hundreds of thousands of distinct CDR3 sequences, 8.7% recorded once. Sample: PBMCs, taken on the day of the first yellow fever vaccination. These receptors were collected from a man between 18 and 29 years old who received the YFV17D yellow fever vaccine.

V is TRBV19 and J is TRBJ1-1, with 9 positions matching TRBD1. There are 16 residues in the CDR3. J gave up 7 bases and V 4 bases, and 13 bases lay outside the gene matches. Looked up from germline, CDR1 is LNHDA and CDR2 is SQIVND (reference sequence). The CDR3 region is CASSTQPGQGRVEAFF. The CDR3 nucleotides read TGTGCCAGTAGTACACAACCGGGACAGGGTAGAGTTGAAGCTTTCTTT.

This chain joins TRBV4-3 and TRBJ1-5, with 9 bases matching TRBD1. Losses at the gene ends were 4 bases for V and 9 bases for J; bases not matched to a gene: 16. Germline CDR1 is LGHNA and CDR2 is YSLEER. This CDR3 is built from 17 residues. DNA of the CDR3: TGCGCCAGCAGCCTCAACGCTGGGACAGGGCCGGCTATGCCCCAGCATTTT. It is translated as CASSLNAGTGPAMPQHF.

This chain uses TRBV7-2 with TRBJ2-1, with D perhaps assigned TRBD1 or TRBD2 (6 bases each). V was cut by 5 bases and J by 8 bases, with 16 bases left in between. This CDR3 region has 14 residues. The germline CDR1 and CDR2 sequences are SGHTA and FQGNSA. The CDR3 region is CASSTNGGLYEQFF. CDR3 in DNA: TGTGCCAGCAGCACGAATGGGGGGCTCTATGAGCAGTTCTTC.

Regarding this clonotype: A much bigger clone sits one base away, suggesting this may be a read error. As the CDR3 is not closed by the conserved phenylalanine or tryptophan, this likely results from a read error. The chain is built from TRBV7-8 and TRBJ2-1; 8 nucleotides line up with TRBD2. The CDR3 loop spans 18 amino acids. Germline values: CDR1 SGHVS, CDR2 FQNEAQ. Trimming took 2 bases from V and 7 from J; bases not matched to a gene: 16. The chain's CDR3 is CASSLTSRGLAVANEQFL. The CDR3 region has the DNA TGTGCCAGCAGCTTAACTTCGCGCGGACTAGCAGTAGCAAATGAGCAGTTCTTA.

This clonotype has only a few counts. The chain is built from TRBV9 and TRBJ1-3, with 7 bases matching TRBD1. Germline lookup yields CDR1 SGDLS and CDR2 YYNGEE. With 5 bases clipped from V and 2 bases from J, the junction kept 4 bases outside the gene matches. This CDR3 is built from 14 residues. In DNA, the CDR3 is TGTGCCAGCAGTTCAGGGGGAACTGGAAACACCATATATTTT. This sequence encodes CASSSGGTGNTIYF.

The CDR3 is CASSYSQTGAKNIQYF. In DNA form, the CDR3 reads TGTGCCAGCAGTTACTCGCAAACAGGGGCCAAAAACATTCAGTACTTC. This rearrangement joins TRBV6-5 to TRBJ2-4; weak D call: TRBD1 (6 bases). Trimming removed 0 bases from V and 1 base from J, with 10 bases in between. The CDR3 consists of 16 residues. The germline V gene encodes CDR1 MNHEY and CDR2 SVGAGI.

The V gene is TRBV14, the J gene TRBJ2-5, with unresolved D. The length of the CDR3 is 15 residues. Germline V gene sequence: CDR1 SGHDN, CDR2 FVKESK. V was trimmed by 0 bases and J by 0 bases, leaving 8 bases between them. For the CDR3, the DNA is TGTGCCAGCAGCCAAGATCTCGATTACCAAGAGACCCAGTACTTC. It codes for CASSQDLDYQETQYF. The entire variable domain, with the rest obtained from reference TRBV14 and TRBJ2-5, is as follows: EAGVTQFPSHSVIEKGQTVTLRCDPISGHDNLYWYRRVMGKEIKFLLHFVKESKQDESGMPNNRFLAERTGGTYSTLKVQPAELEDSGVYFCASSQDLDYQETQYFGPGTRLLVL.

This clonotype occurred a few times. The J gene is TRBJ2-7, the V gene TRBV18, with no clear D. CDR3 length: 12 residues. CDR1 and CDR2 from the germline V gene are KGHSH and LQKENI. V was trimmed by 3 bases and J by 3 bases, leaving 6 bases between them. The CDR3 region is CASSPNGYEQYV. Written as DNA, the CDR3 is TGTGCCAGCTCACCGAACGGCTACGAGCAGTACGTC.

This chain links TRBV7-2 with TRBJ2-5; D is unclear. This CDR3 has 14 amino acids. Germline V gene sequence: CDR1 SGHTA, CDR2 FQGNSA. V shed 5 bases and J shed 3 bases, with 13 bases lying between them. Written as DNA, the CDR3 is TGTGCCAGCAGCCAAGATTTCTGGGAAGAGACCCAGTACTTC. It specifies CASSQDFWEETQYF.

This clonotype was detected a few times. This sequence joins TRBV5-1 and TRBJ1-3, with D maybe TRBD1 (6 bases). In germline, CDR1 is SGHRS, CDR2 YFSETQ. The CDR3 runs to 15 residues. With 1 base removed from V and 4 bases from J, the gap between germline ends came to 12 bases. The CDR3 loop is CASSLRGAPGNTIYF. CDR3 DNA sequence: TGCGCCAGCAGCTTGCGGGGGGCGCCGGGAAACACCATATATTTT. Using reference TRBV5-1 and TRBJ1-3 for the parts outside the CDR3, the full variable domain is KAGVTQTPRYLIKTRGQQVTLSCSPISGHRSVSWYQQTPGQGLQFLFEYFSETQRNKGNFPGRFSGRQFSNSRSEMNVSTLELGDSALYLCASSLRGAPGNTIYFGEGSWLTVV.

This clonotype was seen repeatedly, ten times or more. The chain couples TRBV5-1 to TRBJ2-2; the D gene is possibly TRBD2 (6 bases). Deletions cut 2 bases from V and 7 bases from J, with 9 bases between. The CDR3 length is 13 residues. Germline V gene sequence: CDR1 SGHRS, CDR2 YFSETQ. The CDR3 region is CASSLVEGGELFF. CDR3 nucleotide sequence: TGCGCCAGCAGCTTAGTGGAGGGCGGGGAGCTGTTTTTT.

This clonotype was seen only a few times. The gene calls are TRBV7-2 and TRBJ1-6; D might be TRBD1 (6 bases). The germline V and J ends were trimmed by 2 bases and 2 bases, with 10 bases remaining between them. The CDR3 loop spans 16 amino acids. CDR1 and CDR2 from the germline V gene are SGHTA and FQGNSA. The CDR3 protein is CASSLLGDTYNSPLHF. CDR3 DNA sequence: TGTGCCAGCAGCTTATTGGGGGACACCTATAATTCACCCCTCCACTTT.

The genes are TRBV30 and TRBJ1-6; D unclear. Per germline, CDR1 GTSNPN and CDR2 SVGIG (reference sequence). The germline V and J ends were trimmed by 5 bases and 5 bases, with 10 bases remaining between them. The CDR3 spans 13 residues. The CDR3 DNA is TGTGCCTGGGCAGACTGGGATAATTCACCCCTCCACTTT. It is translated as CAWADWDNSPLHF.

This clonotype has only a few counts. The gene calls are TRBV6-2 or TRBV6-3 and TRBJ1-1; 7 bases line up with TRBD1. There are 14 residues in the CDR3. In germline, CDR1 is MNHEY, CDR2 SVGEGT. J lost 1 base, V lost 6 bases, and 5 bases had no gene match. The CDR3 DNA sequence: TGTGCCAGCAGCCGGGGACAGAGGAACACTGAAGCTTTCTTT. As protein: CASSRGQRNTEAFF.

The DNA of the CDR3 is TGTGCCAGCAGCCAAGAAGAGAGGACTAGCCTCGGTGAGCAGTTCTTC. Its protein is CASSQEERTSLGEQFF. The rearrangement links TRBV4-2 to TRBJ2-1; 8 nucleotides agree with TRBD2. This CDR3 is built from 16 residues. CDR1 and CDR2 from the germline V gene are LGHNA and YNFKEQ. Trimming cost V 0 bases and J 9 bases; bases outside gene matches: 10.

The sample holds a few counts of this clonotype. The chain couples TRBV19 to TRBJ1-4, with 9 bases identical to TRBD1. CDR1 LNHDA and CDR2 SQIVND come from the germline V gene (reference sequence). V gave up 3 bases and J gave up 7 bases; unmatched junction bases: 3. The CDR3 spans 14 residues. The DNA for the CDR3 is TGTGCCAGTAGTATTGGGACAGGGCCTGAAAAACTGTTTTTT. Its protein product is CASSIGTGPEKLFF. Complete variable domain (other parts from reference TRBV19 and TRBJ1-4): DGGITQSPKYLFRKEGQNVTLSCEQNLNHDAMYWYRQDPGQGLRLIYYSQIVNDFQKGDIAEGYSVSREKKESFPLTVTSAQKNPTAFYLCASSIGTGPEKLFFGSGTQLSVL.

The chain carries TRBV25-1 and TRBJ2-1; D is possibly TRBD1 or TRBD2 (6 bases each). Germline assignment: CDR1 MGHDK and CDR2 SYGVNS. This CDR3 region has 13 residues. The ends were cut back, 9 bases at V and 5 bases at J, with 14 bases in the middle. DNA for the CDR3: TGTGCCAGTACCAGGAGGGGGGACAATGAGCAGTTCTTC. Translated, it gives CASTRRGDNEQFF.

This chain connects TRBV25-1 to TRBJ1-2; unclear D gene. This CDR3 has 15 amino acids. Germline loops: CDR1 MGHDK, CDR2 SYGVNS. With 4 bases removed from V and 4 bases from J, the gap between germline ends came to 16 bases. CDR3 protein: CASSAFSEGPYGYTF. CDR3 DNA: TGTGCCAGCAGTGCATTTTCCGAGGGCCCCTATGGCTACACCTTC.

The sample holds a few counts of this clonotype. The rearrangement links TRBV6-2 or TRBV6-3 to TRBJ2-2, with 8 nucleotides matching TRBD2. V was clipped by 4 bases and J by 6 bases; unmatched bases: 7. The CDR3 has 15 amino acids. CDR1 MNHEY and CDR2 SVGEGT come from the germline V gene. The CDR3 DNA reads TGTGCCAGCAGTTCCGGGGGGGCCGGACCCGGGGAGCTGTTTTTT. Translated, it gives CASSSGGAGPGELFF.

The chain couples TRBV20-1 to TRBJ2-1, with 15 nucleotides matching TRBD2. CDR1 DFQATT and CDR2 SNEGSKA come from the germline V gene (reference sequence). Unmatched junction bases numbered 1, after V lost 1 base and J lost 3 bases. This CDR3 comprises 16 residues. For the CDR3, the DNA is TGCAGTGCTAGAGGGACTAGCGGGGGGGACTACAATGAGCAGTTCTTC. As protein: CSARGTSGGDYNEQFF.